The entry below describes one T cell receptor (beta chain). The data originate from a study of CD8 T cells in Susac syndrome. High-throughput TCR beta sequencing covered peripheral CD8+ and CD4+ T cells. TEMRA cells were FACS-enriched, and CD8+ and CD4+ T cells were isolated negatively. V was shortened by 0 bases and J by 3 bases, with 12 bases between the two germline ends. Germline V lookup: CDR1 LGHNA, CDR2 YSLEER. The CDR3 sequence is 15 residues long. Random hexamers served to reverse transcribe roughly 0.45 to 1 ug RNA. It was immunoSEQ multiplex PCR that amplified TCR beta CDR3 across 54 Vbeta and 13 Jbeta. MiXCR, run by TCRdb on the immunoSEQ multiplex PCR reads, gives a single entry per CDR3 protein. The table shows over 95,000 distinct CDR3 sequences, with about 90% occurring only once.

The TCR was taken from a human donor in good health. Source material: CD4+ T cells from PBMCs. This chain connects TRBV4-3 to TRBJ2-7; no clear D. The DNA for the CDR3 is TGCGCCAGCAGCCAAGATATAGTGGGCCTCTACGAGCAGTACTTC. Amino acids: CASSQDIVGLYEQYF.